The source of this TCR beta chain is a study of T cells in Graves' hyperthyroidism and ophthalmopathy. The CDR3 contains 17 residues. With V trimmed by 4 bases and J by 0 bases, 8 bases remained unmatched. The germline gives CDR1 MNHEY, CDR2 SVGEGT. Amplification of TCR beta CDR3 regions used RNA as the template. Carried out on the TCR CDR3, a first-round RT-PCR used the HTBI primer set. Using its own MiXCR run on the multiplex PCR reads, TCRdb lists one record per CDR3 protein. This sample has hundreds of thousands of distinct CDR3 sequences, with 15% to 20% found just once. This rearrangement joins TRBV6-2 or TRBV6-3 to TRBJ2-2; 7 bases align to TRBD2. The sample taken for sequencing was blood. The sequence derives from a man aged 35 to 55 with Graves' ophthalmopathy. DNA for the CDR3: TGTGCCAGCAGTTCTTTAGGGGCGGGAGCGAACACCGGGGAGCTGTTTTTT. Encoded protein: CASSSLGAGANTGELFF.